A selection of T cell receptor beta chains follows, all from one sample in a study of shared clonotypes between healthy human individuals. Assay: immunoSEQ multiplex PCR; the TCRdb copy retains only in-frame clones and omits some. This table has some 630,000 clones, about 96% appearing once. The sequencing sample was made of naive CD8+ T cells sorted from blood. These receptors originate from a woman aged 25-40 years in good health. CDR3s include the opening cysteine and the closing phenylalanine or tryptophan. The D gene is left open where the match is weak. Size is omitted from some rows. Given values are once, few, many or a class for expanded clones.

TRBV2	TRBJ1-4	.	once	TGTGCCAGCAGTGAAAGCGAACCTGCAACTAATGAAAAACTGTTTTTT	CASSESEPATNEKLFF
TRBV7-9	TRBJ2-3	.	.	TGTGCCAGCAGCGCCAGGGCCCGGGCTAGCACAGATACGCAGTATTTT	CASSARARASTDTQYF
TRBV5-8	TRBJ1-5	.	.	TGTGCCAGCAGACCGGCGACCGGTTATAGCAATCAGCCCCAGCATTTT	CASRPATGYSNQPQHF
TRBV2	TRBJ2-3	TRBD2	.	TGTGCCAGCAGTGGGCCAGGGACTAGCGGGAGGGAAGATACGCAGTATTTT	CASSGPGTSGREDTQYF
TRBV29-1	TRBJ2-1	.	.	TGCAGCGTTGATCCTGGACAGTTCTTC	CSVDPGQFF
TRBV15	TRBJ2-1	.	.	TGTGCCACCAGCAGAGACAGGACAGTGAGCTCCTACAATGAGCAGTTCTTC	CATSRDRTVSSYNEQFF
TRBV4-2	TRBJ2-1	.	.	TGTGCCAGCAGCCAAGATACTACCTATTTTCTTGAGCAGTTCTTC	CASSQDTTYFLEQFF
TRBV6-5	TRBJ1-4	.	.	TGTGCCAGCAGACACGGGGCTAATGAAAAACTGTTTTTT	CASRHGANEKLFF
TRBV6-5	TRBJ2-7	.	.	TGTGCCACCCAAGGCGGAGGGACCTACGAGCAGTACTTC	CATQGGGTYEQYF
TRBV28	TRBJ1-1	.	.	TGTGCCAGCAGTTTAGAGGGGTACGACGGGCGGAAGGAAGCTTTCTTT	CASSLEGYDGRKEAFF
TRBV19	TRBJ1-2	TRBD1	.	TGTGCCAGTATCTCCCTTGGGGACAGGGGTCCGCTGGGTGGCTACACCTTC	CASISLGDRGPLGGYTF
TRBV30	TRBJ1-2	TRBD1	.	TGTGCCTGGAGTCTAACAGGGGCGGATGGCTACACCTTC	CAWSLTGADGYTF
TRBV11-3	TRBJ2-3	TRBD2	.	TGTGCCAGCAGCCCCGGTTGGACTAGCGGGGACACAGATACGCAGTATTTT	CASSPGWTSGDTDTQYF
TRBV19	TRBJ2-1	.	.	TGTGCCAGTAGTATAGATCGGGCGGGATGGGACAATGAGCAGTTCTTC	CASSIDRAGWDNEQFF
TRBV28	TRBJ1-2	TRBD1	.	TGTGCCAGCATTACTGGGTGGGACAGGGGGCTAGGGTATGGCTACACCTTC	CASITGWDRGLGYGYTF
TRBV13	TRBJ1-1	.	.	TGTGCCCAAACTTCGGGCAGGGCATCTGAAGCTTTCTTT	CAQTSGRASEAFF
TRBV5-4	TRBJ1-4	.	.	TGTGCCAGCAGCGCCCCGCCGGATAATGAAAAACTGTTTTTT	CASSAPPDNEKLFF
TRBV9	TRBJ1-1	.	.	TGTGCCAGCAGCGTCGGGGGTAGCACTGAAGCTTTCTTT	CASSVGGSTEAFF
TRBV29-1	TRBJ1-6	.	.	TGCAGCGCCCGGGACCAAGGGAATTCACCCCTCCACTTT	CSARDQGNSPLHF
TRBV4-2	TRBJ1-2	.	.	TGTGCCAGCAGCCAAGAGGGCACCCTCTATGGCTACACCTTC	CASSQEGTLYGYTF
TRBV9	TRBJ2-2	TRBD2	.	TGTGCCAGCAGCCCCCGCGGGGGAGACACCGGGGAGCTGTTTTTT	CASSPRGGDTGELFF
TRBV27	TRBJ2-1	.	.	TGTGCCAGCATGACCAGGGGCTACAATGAGCAGTTCTTC	CASMTRGYNEQFF
TRBV5-4	TRBJ2-7	.	.	TGTGCCAGCAGCTCCGATAGAAGGGACTTGCCGGCCTTCTACGAGCAGTACTTC	CASSSDRRDLPAFYEQYF
TRBV11-2	TRBJ2-1	.	.	TGTGCCAGCAGCTTAGGGGTCTCGGGACCGAGCAATGAGCAGTTCTTC	CASSLGVSGPSNEQFF
TRBV27	TRBJ1-1	.	.	TGTGCCAGCAGTTTATCTCGAGGTGGTGAAGCTTTCTTT	CASSLSRGGEAFF
TRBV27	TRBJ2-7	TRBD2	.	TGTGCCAGCAGTTTTAGCGGGAGAGGTAACGAGCAGTACTTC	CASSFSGRGNEQYF
TRBV10-3	TRBJ1-5	.	.	TGTGCCATCAGTGATGTGGATAAAGGGTCCCAGCATTTT	CAISDVDKGSQHF
TRBV7-6	TRBJ1-4	.	.	TGTGCCAGCAGCTGGGATATCGGGAAACTGTTTTTT	CASSWDIGKLFF
TRBV6-1	TRBJ2-7	.	.	TGTGCCAGCAGCATGAACGGAATATACGAGCAGTACTTC	CASSMNGIYEQYF
TRBV5-1	TRBJ2-7	TRBD1	.	TGCGCCAGCAGCTTGGTGGGACAGGGTAGCGCCTACGAGCAGTACTTC	CASSLVGQGSAYEQYF
TRBV4-2	TRBJ2-7	TRBD2	.	TGTGCCAGCAGCCAAGCCCGGGGGGTTTCCTACGAGCAGTACTTC	CASSQARGVSYEQYF
TRBV4-1	TRBJ2-2	TRBD2	once	TGCGCCAGCAGCCCCGGGACTAGCGGTACCGGGGAGCTGTTTTTT	CASSPGTSGTGELFF
TRBV5-6	TRBJ1-1	.	.	TGTGCCAGCAGCTTGACAGGGTTGAAACCTGAAGCTTTCTTT	CASSLTGLKPEAFF
TRBV25-1	TRBJ1-1	.	.	TGTGCCAGCAGGCTCGGTAGGGGAACTGAAGCTTTCTTT	CASRLGRGTEAFF
TRBV15	TRBJ2-1	.	.	TGTGCCACCAGCAGAGATATTAGCGGACCCTACAATGAGCAGTTCTTC	CATSRDISGPYNEQFF
TRBV11-2	TRBJ2-1	TRBD2	.	TGTGCCAGCAGCTTAGAAGCGGGGGCCTACAATGAGCAGTTCTTC	CASSLEAGAYNEQFF